Listed below are T cell receptor beta chains from one sample, sequenced in a study of graft-versus-host responses after intestinal transplantation. Profiled with immunoSEQ multiplex PCR; TCRdb holds only in-frame clones, not every one. The sample contains approximately 78,000 clones, about nine tenths of which appear only once. Antigens of these TCRs are unknown. This specimen was unstimulated CD8+ T cells sorted from spleen or lymph node cells, taken before transplant. Receptor source: a human donor who was the organ donor for an intestinal transplant. The CDR3 runs from the conserved cysteine through the conserved F or W. The order of the fields is V gene, J gene, clone size, D gene, CDR3 protein, CDR3 DNA. The D gene is left open where the match is weak. Rows give clone size only sometimes, using once, few, many, or a class for an expanded clone.

TRBV19	TRBJ2-7	-	TRBD1	CASSIVAGQGSYEQYF	TGTGCCAGTAGTATAGTGGCGGGACAGGGCTCCTACGAGCAGTACTTC
TRBV4-1	TRBJ2-2	-	TRBD2	CASSPQGLAGGPGELFF	TGCGCCAGCAGCCCTCAGGGGCTAGCGGGGGGGCCGGGGGAGCTGTTTTTT
TRBV7-9	TRBJ2-6	-	-	CASSLPGANVLTF	TGTGCCAGCAGCTTACCCGGGGCCAACGTCCTGACTTTC
TRBV4-1	TRBJ1-2	-	-	CASSQSTGSNYGYTF	TGCGCCAGCAGCCAGTCAACAGGGAGTAACTATGGCTACACCTTC
TRBV15	TRBJ1-2	-	TRBD1	CATSDGTAYGYTF	TGTGCCACCAGCGATGGGACAGCCTATGGCTACACCTTC
TRBV18	TRBJ1-5	-	-	CASSPGQGFNQPQHF	TGTGCCAGCTCACCTGGGCAGGGTTTCAATCAGCCCCAGCATTTT
TRBV5-6	TRBJ2-1	once	TRBD2	CASSLGQGGDEQFF	TGTGCCAGCAGCTTGGGGCAGGGAGGGGATGAGCAGTTCTTC
TRBV9	TRBJ2-7	few	-	CASSVAYEQYF	TGTGCCAGCAGCGTAGCCTACGAGCAGTACTTC
TRBV27	TRBJ1-4	-	TRBD1	CASRPPDRVGSEKLFF	TGTGCCAGCAGACCTCCTGACAGGGTCGGGTCAGAAAAACTGTTTTTT
TRBV4-2	TRBJ1-1	-	-	CASSGPEAFF	TGTGCCAGCAGCGGACCTGAAGCTTTCTTT
TRBV10-2	TRBJ2-3	-	-	CASLPPRTSTDTQYF	TGCGCCAGCCTCCCCCCTCGAACGAGCACAGATACGCAGTATTTT
TRBV4-1	TRBJ1-2	-	-	CASRLTGSLGYGYTF	TGCGCCAGCAGATTAACCGGGAGTCTAGGCTATGGCTACACCTTC
TRBV13	TRBJ1-1	few	-	CASSLVALRGKNTEAFF	TGTGCCAGCAGCTTAGTAGCTCTTCGGGGGAAGAACACTGAAGCTTTCTTT
TRBV4-1	TRBJ1-5	-	-	CASSQVQGGGQPQHF	TGCGCCAGCAGCCAAGTACAGGGAGGGGGTCAGCCCCAGCATTTT
TRBV6-1	TRBJ1-6	few	TRBD1	CASSGTGTGPSPLHF	TGTGCCAGCAGTGGAACCGGGACAGGGCCTTCACCCCTCCACTTT